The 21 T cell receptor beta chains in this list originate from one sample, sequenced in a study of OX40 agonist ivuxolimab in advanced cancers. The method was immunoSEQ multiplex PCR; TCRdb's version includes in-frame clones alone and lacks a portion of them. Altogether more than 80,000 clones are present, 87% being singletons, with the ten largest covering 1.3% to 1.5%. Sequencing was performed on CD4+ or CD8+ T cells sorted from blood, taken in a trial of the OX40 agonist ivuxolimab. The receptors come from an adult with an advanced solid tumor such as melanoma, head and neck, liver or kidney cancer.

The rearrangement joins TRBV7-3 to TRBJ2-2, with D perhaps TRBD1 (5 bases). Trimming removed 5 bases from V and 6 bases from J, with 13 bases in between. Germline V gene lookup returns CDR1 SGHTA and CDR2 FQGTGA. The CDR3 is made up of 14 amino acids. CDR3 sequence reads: CASSGHQGPGELFF. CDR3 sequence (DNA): TGTGCCAGCAGCGGCCATCAGGGTCCCGGGGAGCTGTTTTTT.

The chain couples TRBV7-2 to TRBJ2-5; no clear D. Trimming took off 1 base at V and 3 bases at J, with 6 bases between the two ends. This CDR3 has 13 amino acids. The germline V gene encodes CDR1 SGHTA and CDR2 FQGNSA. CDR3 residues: CASSLGEEETQYF. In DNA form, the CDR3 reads TGTGCCAGCAGCTTAGGAGAGGAAGAGACCCAGTACTTC.

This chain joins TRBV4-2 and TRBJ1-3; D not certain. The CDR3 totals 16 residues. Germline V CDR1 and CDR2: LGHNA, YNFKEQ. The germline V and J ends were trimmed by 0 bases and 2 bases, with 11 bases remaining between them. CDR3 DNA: TGTGCCAGCAGCCAAGATGGTATGGCCACTGGAAACACCATATATTTT. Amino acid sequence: CASSQDGMATGNTIYF.

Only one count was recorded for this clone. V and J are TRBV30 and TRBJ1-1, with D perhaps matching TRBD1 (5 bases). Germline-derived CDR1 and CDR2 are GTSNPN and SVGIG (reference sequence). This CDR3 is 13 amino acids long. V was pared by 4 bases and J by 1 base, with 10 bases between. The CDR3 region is CAWTRQRNTEAFF. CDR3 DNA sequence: TGTGCCTGGACCCGACAGCGGAACACTGAAGCTTTCTTT.

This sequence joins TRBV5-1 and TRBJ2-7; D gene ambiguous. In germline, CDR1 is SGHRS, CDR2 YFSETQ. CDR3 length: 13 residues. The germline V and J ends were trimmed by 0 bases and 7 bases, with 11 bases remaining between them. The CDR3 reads CASSLAAPGEQYF. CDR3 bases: TGCGCCAGCAGCTTGGCAGCGCCTGGGGAGCAGTACTTC. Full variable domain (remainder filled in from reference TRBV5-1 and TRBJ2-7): KAGVTQTPRYLIKTRGQQVTLSCSPISGHRSVSWYQQTPGQGLQFLFEYFSETQRNKGNFPGRFSGRQFSNSRSEMNVSTLELGDSALYLCASSLAAPGEQYFGPGTRLTVT.

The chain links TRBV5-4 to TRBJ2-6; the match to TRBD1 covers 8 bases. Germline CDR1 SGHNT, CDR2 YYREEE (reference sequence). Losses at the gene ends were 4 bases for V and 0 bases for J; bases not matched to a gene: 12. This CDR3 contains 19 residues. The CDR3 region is CASSQFDRGLYSGANVLTF. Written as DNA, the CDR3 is TGTGCCAGCAGCCAATTCGACAGGGGCCTTTACTCTGGGGCCAACGTCCTGACTTTC.

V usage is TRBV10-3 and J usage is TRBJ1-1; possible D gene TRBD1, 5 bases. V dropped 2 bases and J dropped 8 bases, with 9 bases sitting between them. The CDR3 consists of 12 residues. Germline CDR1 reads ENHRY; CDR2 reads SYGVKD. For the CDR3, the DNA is TGTGCCATCAGTGAGACAGGTGTCGAAGCTTTCTTT. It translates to CAISETGVEAFF.

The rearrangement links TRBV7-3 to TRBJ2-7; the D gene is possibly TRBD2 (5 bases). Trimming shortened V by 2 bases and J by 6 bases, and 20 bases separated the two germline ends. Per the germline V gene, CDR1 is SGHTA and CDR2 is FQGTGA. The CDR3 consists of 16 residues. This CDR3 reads CASSLSLRGTSTEQYF. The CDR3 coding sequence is TGTGCCAGCAGCTTATCACTCCGGGGTACGTCTACCGAGCAGTACTTC.

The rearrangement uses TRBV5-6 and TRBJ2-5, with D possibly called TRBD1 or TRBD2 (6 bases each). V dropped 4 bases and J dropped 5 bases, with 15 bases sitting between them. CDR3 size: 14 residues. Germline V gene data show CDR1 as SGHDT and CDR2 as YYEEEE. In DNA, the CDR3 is TGTGCCAGCAGCCCATGGGGGGCGCGGGAGACCCAGTACTTC. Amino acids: CASSPWGARETQYF.

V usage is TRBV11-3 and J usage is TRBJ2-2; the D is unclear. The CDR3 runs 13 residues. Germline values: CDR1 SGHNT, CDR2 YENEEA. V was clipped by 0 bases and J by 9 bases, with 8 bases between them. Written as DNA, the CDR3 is TGTGCCAGCAGCTTAGATACTTCGCGGGAGCTGTTTTTT. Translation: CASSLDTSRELFF. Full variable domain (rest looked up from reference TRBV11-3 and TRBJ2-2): EAGVVQSPRYKIIEKKQPVAFWCNPISGHNTLYWYLQNLGQGPELLIRYENEEAVDDSQLPKDRFSAERLKGVDSTLKIQPAELGDSAVYLCASSLDTSRELFFGEGSRLTVL.

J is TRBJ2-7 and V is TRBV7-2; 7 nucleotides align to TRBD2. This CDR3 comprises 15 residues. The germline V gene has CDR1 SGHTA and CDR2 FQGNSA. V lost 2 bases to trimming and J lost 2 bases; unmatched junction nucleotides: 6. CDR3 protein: CASSLRLAGPYEQYF. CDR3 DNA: TGTGCCAGCAGCTTAAGACTAGCAGGGCCCTACGAGCAGTACTTC. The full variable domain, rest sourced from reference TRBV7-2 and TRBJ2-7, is GAGVSQSPSNKVTEKGKDVELRCDPISGHTALYWYRQSLGQGLEFLIYFQGNSAPDKSGLPSDRFSAERTGGSVSTLTIQRTQQEDSAVYLCASSLRLAGPYEQYFGPGTRLTVT.

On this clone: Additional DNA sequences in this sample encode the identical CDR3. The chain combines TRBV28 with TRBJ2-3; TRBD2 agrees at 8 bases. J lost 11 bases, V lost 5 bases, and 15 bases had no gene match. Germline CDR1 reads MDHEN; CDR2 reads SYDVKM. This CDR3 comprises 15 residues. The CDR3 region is CASSKADGGAPRQYF. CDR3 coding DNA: TGTGCCAGCAGTAAAGCTGACGGGGGGGCCCCCCGGCAGTATTTT.

CDR3 amino acids: CASSLVYKEQETQYF. Written as DNA, the CDR3 is TGTGCCAGCAGCTTAGTTTACAAGGAGCAAGAGACCCAGTACTTC. The chain combines TRBV11-2 with TRBJ2-5, with D hard to call. This CDR3 has 15 residues. Trimming cost V 1 base and J 2 bases, with 11 bases left between them. Germline-derived CDR1 and CDR2 are SGHAT and FQNNGV.

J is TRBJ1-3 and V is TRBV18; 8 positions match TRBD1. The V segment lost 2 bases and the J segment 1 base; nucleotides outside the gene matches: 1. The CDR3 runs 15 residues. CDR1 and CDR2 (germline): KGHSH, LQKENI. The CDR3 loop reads CASSPGQGSGNTIYF. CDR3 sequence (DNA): TGTGCCAGCTCACCAGGACAGGGATCTGGAAACACCATATATTTT.

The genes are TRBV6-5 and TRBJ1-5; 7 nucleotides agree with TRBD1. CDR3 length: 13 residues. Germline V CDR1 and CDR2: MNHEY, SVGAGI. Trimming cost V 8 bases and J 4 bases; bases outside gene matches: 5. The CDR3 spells CASGRQGNQPQHF. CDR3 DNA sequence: TGTGCCAGCGGCCGACAGGGAAATCAGCCCCAGCATTTT.

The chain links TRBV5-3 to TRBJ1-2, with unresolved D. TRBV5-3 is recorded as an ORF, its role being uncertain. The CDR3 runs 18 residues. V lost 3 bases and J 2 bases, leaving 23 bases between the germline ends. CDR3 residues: CARSCRYRVIPINYGYTF. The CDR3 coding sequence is TGTGCCAGAAGCTGCCGTTATCGCGTTATCCCTATAAACTATGGCTACACCTTC.

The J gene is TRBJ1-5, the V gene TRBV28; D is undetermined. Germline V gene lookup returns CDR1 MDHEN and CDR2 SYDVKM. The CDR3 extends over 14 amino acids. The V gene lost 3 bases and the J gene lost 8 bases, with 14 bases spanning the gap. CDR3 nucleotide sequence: TGTGCCAGCAGTTTTCTCGGGAGTTATAAGCCCCAGCATTTT. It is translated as CASSFLGSYKPQHF.

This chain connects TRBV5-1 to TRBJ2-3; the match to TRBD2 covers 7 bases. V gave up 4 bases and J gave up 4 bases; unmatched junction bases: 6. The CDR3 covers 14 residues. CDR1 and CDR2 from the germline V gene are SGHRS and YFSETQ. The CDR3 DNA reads TGCGCCAGCAGCCCAGACGGACTAGCAGATACGCAGTATTTT. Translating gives CASSPDGLADTQYF.

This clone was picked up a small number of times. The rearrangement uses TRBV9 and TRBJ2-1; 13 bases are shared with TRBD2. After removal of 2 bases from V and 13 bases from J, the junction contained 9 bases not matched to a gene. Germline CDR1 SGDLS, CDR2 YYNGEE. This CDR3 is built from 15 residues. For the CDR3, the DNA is TGTGCCAGCAGCGTCGGGACTAGCGGGGCCCTTTTCCAGTTCTTC. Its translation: CASSVGTSGALFQFF.

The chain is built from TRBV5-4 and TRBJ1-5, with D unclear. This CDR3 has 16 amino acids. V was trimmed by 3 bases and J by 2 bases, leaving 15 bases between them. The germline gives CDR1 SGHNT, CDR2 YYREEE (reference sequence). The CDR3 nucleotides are TGTGCCAGCAGCTCCCGGGAGGCTGGGGGCAATCAGCCCCAGCATTTT. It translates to CASSSREAGGNQPQHF.

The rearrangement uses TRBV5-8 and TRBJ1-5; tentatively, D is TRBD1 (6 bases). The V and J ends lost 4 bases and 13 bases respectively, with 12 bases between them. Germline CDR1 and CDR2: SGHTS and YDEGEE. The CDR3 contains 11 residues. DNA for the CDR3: TGTGCCAGCAGCCCCGGACAGTTGCAGCATTTT. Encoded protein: CASSPGQLQHF.